This TCR beta chain appears in the sequencing data of a study of blood T cell repertoires in COVID-19. Background on the study: Sites in the United States, Italy and Spain provided acute and convalescent COVID-19 samples. In each case, the material was cDNA or gDNA derived from T cells, B-cell-depleted T cells, or PBMCs.

Patients of the Seattle cohort, enrolled during active infection, were followed longitudinally. V lost 5 bases to trimming and J lost 1 base, with 8 bases between them. Germline V gene data show CDR1 as PRHDT and CDR2 as FYEKMQ (reference sequence). The CDR3 extends over 13 amino acids. Study processing details: Reference gene primer amplification gave estimated nucleated cell counts. Libraries were prepared by immunoSEQ multiplex PCR; TCRdb keeps only in-frame clonotypes and omits some of them. The DNA gave D and trimming, while V, J and clone size come from that table. The table records hundreds of thousands of clones, 65% to 85% of them present only once.

The chain joins TRBV13 to TRBJ1-1; tentatively, D is TRBD1 (6 bases). Material: peripheral blood. This sequence was found in a woman aged 25 to 39 with COVID-19, enrolled during active disease. The CDR3, as DNA: TGTGCCAGCAGCGTGGGACAGAACACTGAAGCTTTCTTT. Protein: CASSVGQNTEAFF.